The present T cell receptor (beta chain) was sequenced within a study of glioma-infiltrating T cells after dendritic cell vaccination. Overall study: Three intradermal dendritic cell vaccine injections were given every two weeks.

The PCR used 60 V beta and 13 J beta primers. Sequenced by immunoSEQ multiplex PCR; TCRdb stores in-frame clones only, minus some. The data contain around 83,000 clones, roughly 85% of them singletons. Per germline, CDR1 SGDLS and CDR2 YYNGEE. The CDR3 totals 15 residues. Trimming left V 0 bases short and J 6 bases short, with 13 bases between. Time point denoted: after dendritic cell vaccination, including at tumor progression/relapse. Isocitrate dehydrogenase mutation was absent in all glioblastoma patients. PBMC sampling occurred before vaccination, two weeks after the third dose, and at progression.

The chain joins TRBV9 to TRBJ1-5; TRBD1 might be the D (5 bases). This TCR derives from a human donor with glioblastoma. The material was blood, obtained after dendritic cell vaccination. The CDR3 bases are TGTGCCAGCAGCGTAGATGGGGGGATAGGTCAGCCCCAGCATTTT. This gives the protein CASSVDGGIGQPQHF.